This T cell receptor (beta chain) was sequenced during a study of shared clonotypes between healthy human individuals. Looking at the study overall: Each donor's CD8 memory used one plate, CD8 naive two, each CD4 subset three.

Under the authors' procedure: Junction-only sequences without quality scores were provided by ImmunoSEQ, so filtering was different. Method: immunoSEQ multiplex PCR; TCRdb's copy keeps in-frame clones and lacks some. V, J and clone size derive from that table, while D and trimming were established from the DNA sequence. Altogether some 320,000 clones are present, around 90% being singletons, with the ten largest covering roughly 17%. The CDR3 runs to 18 residues. Participating donors were healthy, HIV-negative adults free of recent acute infections or vaccinations. With CCR7-negative CD45RA+ TemRA cells, CD45RO+ cells were combined in CD8 memory.

Sequencing was carried out using memory CD8+ T cells sorted from blood. Subset: CD45RO+ cells pooled with CCR7-negative TemRA cells. V usage is TRBV12-2 and J usage is TRBJ1-2; the table's D call, TRBD1, was not checked against the DNA. TRBV12-2 corresponds to a pseudogene. The receptor comes from a man between 18 and 35 years old in good health. The CDR3 loop is CASRHRRGTSPCYYGYTF. In nucleotides, the CDR3 is TGTGCAAGTCGGCACAGACGTGGGACATCTCCCTGCTACTATGGCTACACCTTC.